The present T cell receptor beta chain was sequenced within a study of shared T cell receptors in the human thymus. Germline CDR1 and CDR2: SGHDT and YYEEEE. The CDR3 is made up of 14 amino acids. V lost 0 bases, J lost 6 bases, and 13 bases lay in between. TCRdb keeps only in-frame clones here, not all; method: immunoSEQ multiplex PCR. The table includes about 660,000 clones, about 89% detected once. This sample was shared with a second study, whose subject was human thymus T cells. Turning to that study: Donors were healthy Finnish infants having corrective surgery for congenital heart defects. Corrective cardiac surgery supplied the resected thymus tissue. Apparent bias marked the V and J gene usage of thymic and blood repertoires.

The sequenced material came from thymocytes. J is TRBJ2-7 and V is TRBV5-6; no firm D call. This clonotype was obtained from a boy in the first two years of life with a congenital heart defect. CDR3 sequence (DNA): TGTGCCAGCAGCTTGGGTCGGGTCTCGCGCGAGCAGTACTTC. It yields the protein CASSLGRVSREQYF. Full variable domain (remainder filled in from reference TRBV5-6 and TRBJ2-7): DAGVTQSPTHLIKTRGQQVTLRCSPKSGHDTVSWYQQALGQGPQFIFQYYEEEERQRGNFPDRFSGHQFPNYSSELNVNALLLGDSALYLCASSLGRVSREQYFGPGTRLTVT.